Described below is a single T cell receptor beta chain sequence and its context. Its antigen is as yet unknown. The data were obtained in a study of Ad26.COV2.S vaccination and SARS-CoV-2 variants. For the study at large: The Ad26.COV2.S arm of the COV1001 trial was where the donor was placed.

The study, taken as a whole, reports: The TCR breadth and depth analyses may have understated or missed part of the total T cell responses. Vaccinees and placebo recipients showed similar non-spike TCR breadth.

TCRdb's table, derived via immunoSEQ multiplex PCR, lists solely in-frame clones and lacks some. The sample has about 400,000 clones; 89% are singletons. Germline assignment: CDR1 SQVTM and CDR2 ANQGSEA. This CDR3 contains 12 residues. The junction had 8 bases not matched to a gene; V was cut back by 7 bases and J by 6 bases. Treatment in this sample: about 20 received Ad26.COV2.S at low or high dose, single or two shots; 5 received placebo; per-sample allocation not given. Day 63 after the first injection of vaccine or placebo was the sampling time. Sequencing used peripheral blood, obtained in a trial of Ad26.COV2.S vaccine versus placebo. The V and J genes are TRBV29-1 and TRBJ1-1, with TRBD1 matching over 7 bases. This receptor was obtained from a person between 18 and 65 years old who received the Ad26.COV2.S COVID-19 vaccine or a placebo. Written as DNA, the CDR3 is TGCAGCGCATCGACAGGGTTCGCTGAAGCTTTCTTT. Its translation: CSASTGFAEAFF.